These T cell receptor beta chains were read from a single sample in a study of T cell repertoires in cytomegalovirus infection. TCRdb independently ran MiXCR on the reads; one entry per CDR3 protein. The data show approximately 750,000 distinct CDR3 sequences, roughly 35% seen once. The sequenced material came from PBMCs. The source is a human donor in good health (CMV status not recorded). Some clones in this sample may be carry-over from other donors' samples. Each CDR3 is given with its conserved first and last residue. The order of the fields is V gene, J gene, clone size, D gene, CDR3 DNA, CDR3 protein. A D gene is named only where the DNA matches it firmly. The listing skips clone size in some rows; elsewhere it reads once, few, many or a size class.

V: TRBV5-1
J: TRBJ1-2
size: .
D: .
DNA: TGCGCCAGCAGCAGGACAGCCGACTATGGCTACACCTTC
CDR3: CASSRTADYGYTF

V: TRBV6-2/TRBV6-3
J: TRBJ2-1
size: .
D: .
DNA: TGTGCCCGCAGTTACAGGGCACTGATGGGGAATGAGCAGTTCTTC
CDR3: CARSYRALMGNEQFF

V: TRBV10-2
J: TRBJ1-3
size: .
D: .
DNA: TGCGCCAGCAGTGAGTCAATGGGAAACACCATATATTTT
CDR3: CASSESMGNTIYF

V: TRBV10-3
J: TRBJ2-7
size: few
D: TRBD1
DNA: TGTGCCATCAGTCTGGAGGGACAGGGGTCCTACGAGCAGTACTTC
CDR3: CAISLEGQGSYEQYF

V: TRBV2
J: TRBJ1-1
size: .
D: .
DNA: TGTGCCACCAAGATCGGCACTGAAGCTTTCTTT
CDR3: CATKIGTEAFF

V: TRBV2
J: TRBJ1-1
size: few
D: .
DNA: TGTGCCAGCAGTATGGGGGAAGTGAACACTGAAGCTTTCTTT
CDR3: CASSMGEVNTEAFF

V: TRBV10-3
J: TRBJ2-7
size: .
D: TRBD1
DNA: TGTGCCATCAGGGAGACGGGACAGGGGGCCGACGAGCAGTACTTC
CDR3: CAIRETGQGADEQYF

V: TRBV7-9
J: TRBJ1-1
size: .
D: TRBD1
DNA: TGTGCCAGCAGCTTAACGGGACAGGGGAACACTGAAGCTTTCTTT
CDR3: CASSLTGQGNTEAFF

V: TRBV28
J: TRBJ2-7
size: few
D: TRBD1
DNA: TGTGCCAGCAGTTCATCGGGACAGGGATACCACGAGCAGTACTTC
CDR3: CASSSSGQGYHEQYF

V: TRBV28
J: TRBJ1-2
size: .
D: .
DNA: TGTGCCAGCAGTCTGGGGAGCCACGAAAGCTACACCTTC
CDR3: CASSLGSHESYTF